This entry describes one T cell receptor beta chain. The germline V and J ends were trimmed by 0 bases and 5 bases, with 8 bases remaining between them. This CDR3 is 14 amino acids long. From germline, CDR1 is LGHDT and CDR2 YNNKEL (reference sequence). The data are from a study of blood T cell repertoires in COVID-19. TCRdb's table, derived via immunoSEQ multiplex PCR, lists solely in-frame clones and lacks some. The table includes a few hundred thousand clones, approximately 88% detected once. This sequence originates from a woman aged 30 to 39 who had recovered from COVID-19. Sequencing used peripheral blood. This chain links TRBV3-1 (or the pseudogene TRBV3-2) with TRBJ1-5; no firm D call. The CDR3 reads CASSQDSTHQPQHF. The CDR3 DNA reads as TGTGCCAGCAGCCAAGATTCGACACATCAGCCCCAGCATTTT.